Presented here are 15 T cell receptor beta chains from one specimen sequenced in a study of identical twins. Each CDR3 protein gets one entry after TCRdb re-called the 5' RACE reads with MiXCR. The profile shows 700,000 to 950,000 distinct CDR3 sequences, over 9% of them singletons. The same sample was also used in a study of yellow fever vaccine responses in identical twins.

The sequenced sample consisted of PBMCs. The source is a woman between 18 and 29 years old in good health.

This clonotype was detected only a few times. The CDR3 bases are TGTGCCAGCAGTACCCGGGACCCATGGCTAGCCAAAAACATTCAGTACTTC. Protein: CASSTRDPWLAKNIQYF. The J gene is TRBJ2-4, the V gene TRBV6-1; D possibly uses TRBD1 or TRBD2 (5 bases each). Germline V gives CDR1 MNHNS, CDR2 SASEGT. There are 17 residues in the CDR3. Trimming took 5 bases from V and 0 from J, leaving 17 bases between them.

At least ten counts were recorded for this clonotype. The genes are TRBV10-3 and TRBJ2-1, with 8 bases identical to TRBD2. Germline assignment: CDR1 ENHRY and CDR2 SYGVKD. V was pared by 6 bases and J by 7 bases, with 8 bases of the junction left unmatched. The CDR3 runs 14 residues. This CDR3 is CAIREREFGNEQFF. The CDR3 coding sequence is TGTGCCATCAGAGAGCGGGAGTTCGGGAATGAGCAGTTCTTC.

This clonotype showed up just a few times. The chain joins TRBV2 to TRBJ2-6; D is unresolved. Looked up from germline, CDR1 is SNHLY and CDR2 is FYNNEI. The CDR3 is 17 amino acids. V lost 3 bases and J 0 bases, leaving 12 bases between the germline ends. The CDR3, as DNA: TGTGCCAGCAGTGATCTGGCTTACCGCTCTGGGGCCAACGTCCTGACTTTC. Its protein product is CASSDLAYRSGANVLTF.

This clonotype was observed a few times. CDR3 DNA sequence: TGTGCCAGCTCTCCCTATGCAGAGGGCCCCGTGGGGGAGCAGTACTTC. It is translated as CASSPYAEGPVGEQYF. The chain uses TRBV18 and TRBJ2-7; TRBD2 is a possible D gene (5 bases). The CDR3 runs 16 residues. Germline CDR1 KGHSH, CDR2 LQKENI. V gave up 6 bases and J gave up 7 bases, with 25 bases separating them.

CDR3 coding DNA: TGCAGTGCTAGAGGGCCCGATCCCCCTCCGGGCTACGAGCAGTACGTC. Amino acids: CSARGPDPPPGYEQYV. The rearrangement joins TRBV20-1 to TRBJ2-7; D is unclear. The CDR3 loop spans 16 amino acids. The V gene lost 1 base and the J gene lost 3 bases, with 19 bases spanning the gap. Germline-derived CDR1 and CDR2 are DFQATT and SNEGSKA (reference sequence).

This clonotype was counted ten times or more. The V gene is TRBV20-1, the J gene TRBJ1-1; D is unresolved. Trimming removed 5 bases from V and 0 bases from J, with 19 bases in between. Germline CDR1 and CDR2: DFQATT and SNEGSKA (reference sequence). There are 16 residues in the CDR3. In nucleotides, the CDR3 is TGCAGTGCTCCTCCAGGACTGGTTCCAATGAACACTGAAGCTTTCTTT. Translation gives CSAPPGLVPMNTEAFF.

In DNA, the CDR3 is TGCGCCAGCAGCCAAGAGGGCTACCTGGAGGAGACCCAGTACTTC. It codes for CASSQEGYLEETQYF. V usage is TRBV4-1 and J usage is TRBJ2-5; no firm D call. V lost 0 bases, J lost 5 bases, and 13 bases lay in between. This CDR3 comprises 15 residues. Germline V CDR1 and CDR2: MGHRA, YSYEKL.

This chain's CDR3 is CSPKLSGQGISTDTQYF. The CDR3, as DNA: TGCAGCCCAAAGCTCTCGGGACAGGGAATCAGCACAGATACGCAGTATTTT. The V gene is TRBV20-1, the J gene TRBJ2-3; 9 positions match TRBD1. The CDR3 totals 17 residues. Germline CDR1 is DFQATT and CDR2 is SNEGSKA (reference sequence).

This clonotype was recorded at least ten times. V and J are TRBV27 and TRBJ2-1; D gene uncertain. The CDR3 sequence is 18 residues long. Germline V gene data show CDR1 as MNHEY and CDR2 as SMNVEV (reference sequence). V gave up 0 bases and J gave up 5 bases, with 20 bases separating them. CDR3: CASSLSAQLSSLHNEQFF. CDR3 coding DNA: TGTGCCAGCAGTTTATCGGCGCAGCTAAGTAGCCTTCACAATGAGCAGTTCTTC.

This chain joins TRBV24-1 and TRBJ2-1; D is unclear. The germline V gene has CDR1 KGHDR and CDR2 SFDVKD. V was pared by 1 base and J by 12 bases, with 15 bases between. CDR3 length: 14 amino acids. The CDR3 coding sequence is TGTGCCACCAGTGATTTCTTCCAGGAATACGGGCAGTTCTTC. Its translation: CATSDFFQEYGQFF.

The CDR3 DNA sequence: TGCGCCAGCAGCTCGGAGCCGGGAAGTCCTCAGTCCTACGAGCAGTACTTC. It is translated as CASSSEPGSPQSYEQYF. The chain has TRBV5-1 and TRBJ2-7; a possible D gene is TRBD2 (5 bases). V dropped 3 bases and J dropped 1 base, with 20 bases sitting between them. Germline assignment: CDR1 SGHRS and CDR2 YFSETQ. The CDR3 contains 17 residues.

This clonotype was seen a handful of times. This sequence joins TRBV6-1 and TRBJ1-5; 7 bases match TRBD1. The CDR3 has 16 residues. Trimming at V came to 0 bases and at J to 0 bases, leaving 2 bases not matched to a gene. CDR1 is MNHNS and CDR2 is SASEGT in the germline V gene. CDR3 amino acids: CASSEASGGSNQPQHF. Here the CDR3 DNA reads TGTGCCAGCAGTGAAGCGTCAGGGGGTAGCAATCAGCCCCAGCATTTT.

The chain recombines TRBV5-1 with TRBJ2-7, with D tentatively TRBD2 (6 bases). The CDR3 covers 14 residues. Between the trimmed V and J ends, which lost 4 bases and 3 bases, there was a span of 14 bases. CDR1 SGHRS and CDR2 YFSETQ come from the germline V gene. This chain's CDR3 is CASSNAGPIYEQYF. CDR3 coding DNA: TGCGCCAGCAGCAACGCGGGGCCGATCTACGAGCAGTACTTC.

For the CDR3, the DNA is TGCGCCAGCAGCCTGGAGAGAAGGACTGAAGCTTTCTTT. Its translation: CASSLERRTEAFF. The chain has TRBV5-1 and TRBJ1-1; no definite D call. Trimming shortened V by 4 bases and J by 5 bases, and 12 bases separated the two germline ends. The germline V gene has CDR1 SGHRS and CDR2 YFSETQ. The CDR3 sequence is 13 residues long.

This clonotype was observed a handful of times. CDR3 coding DNA: TGTGCCAGCAGCCCCTCTACTAGCGGGAGAGGGACCGGGGAGCTGTTTTTT. Its protein is CASSPSTSGRGTGELFF. The chain uses TRBV14 and TRBJ2-2, with TRBD2 matching over 11 bases. CDR3 length: 17 amino acids. CDR1 and CDR2 from the germline V gene are SGHDN and FVKESK. V trimming: 4 bases; J trimming: 5 bases; junction bases outside the gene matches: 9.